The T cell receptor (beta chain) under discussion was sequenced for a study of T cell repertoires in cytomegalovirus infection. Study results and limitations: Dominating the ex vivo response were TCR beta clonotypes that were CMV-specific and HLA-C-restricted.

TCRdb fed the reads into MiXCR, producing one record per CDR3 protein. The profile shows about 770,000 distinct CDR3 sequences, under 35% of them singletons. The CDR3 spans 18 residues. V was trimmed by 0 bases and J by 4 bases, leaving 24 bases between them. CDR1 is SQVTM, CDR2 ANQGSEA, per germline. To note about this clonotype: Its target is unknown.

The sequencing used cultured CD8+ T cells from PBMCs, collected from culture after CMV antigen stimulation. J is TRBJ1-2 and V is TRBV29-1; possible D gene TRBD1, 6 bases. The origin of this receptor is a human donor in good health (CMV status not recorded). Some clones in this sample may be carry-over from other donors' samples. The CDR3 bases are TGCAGCGTTGAAGATCCCCCAAGGGTGGGGGGCGCGAGCTATGGCTACACCTTC. It is translated as CSVEDPPRVGGASYGYTF.